This entry is about one TCR beta chain. Antigen: not known. The source of the sample is a study of cytomegalovirus exposure and HLA in healthy donors. Findings of the study overall: The authors later found TCR association rates varying by HLA locus, with DRB1 most and HLA-C fewest. A later analysis linked a missense variant in DCLRE1C to the trimming of TCR beta V and J genes. In terms of immune exposure information, only CMV serostatus was available.

The PCR employed 60 Vbeta primers together with 13 Jbeta primers. Here immunoSEQ multiplex PCR was the method, and the copy in TCRdb shows in-frame clones only, minus some. Of 100,000 to 150,000 clones in the sample, approximately 84% were seen once. V lost 4 bases and J lost 8, with 15 bases in between. Germline V gives CDR1 SGHKS, CDR2 YYEKEE (reference sequence). The CDR3 spans 13 residues. This chain uses TRBV5-5 with TRBJ1-1; possibly TRBD1 for D (6 bases). The sample taken for sequencing was PBMCs. The receptor was isolated from a young man in good health and CMV-seropositive. For the CDR3, the DNA is TGTGCCAGCAGCGGCGACAGGCACCTAGAAGCTTTCTTT. Its translation: CASSGDRHLEAFF.